The table lists the clone carrying this T cell receptor (beta chain) with many counts. Its antigen is not known. This CDR3 comprises 11 residues. The germline V gene has CDR1 MDHEN and CDR2 SYDVKM. V shed 6 bases and J shed 2 bases, with 4 bases lying between them. The source of the sample is a study of T-cell reconstitution after alpha-beta-depleted transplantation in children. Study outcomes and limitations: T-cell counts and diversity at one year post-transplant came mainly from newly produced T cells. Recipient T cells and thymic progenitors that survived were the source of the high TCRbeta diversity seen at day 60 in some patients. Expanded graft clones numbering several hundred reportedly gave rise to alpha-beta T cells about two months after transplant.

It was with unique molecular identifiers that the TCRbeta library was prepared. Each CDR3 protein gets one entry after TCRdb re-called the PCR reads with MiXCR. This table has 330,000 or so distinct CDR3 sequences, less than 9.5% appearing once. The TCR comes from a female patient aged 2-9 years who had a stem cell transplant for Fanconi anemia, so the T cells may come from the graft donor. Source: peripheral blood, taken 360 days after TCRalphabeta/CD19-depleted stem cell transplant. V and J are TRBV28 and TRBJ1-1, with unresolved D. In nucleotides, the CDR3 is TGTGCCAGCAGCGTTAACACTGAAGCTTTCTTT. It translates to CASSVNTEAFF.